One and the same sample provided the 23 T cell receptor beta chains below, sequenced in a study of blood T cells in healthy people across ages. Next came a second PCR, run for roughly 6 to 11 cycles, which used a sample-barcoded 5' primer along with a J-beta primer mix. TCRdb re-called the 5' RACE reads through MiXCR, storing one row per CDR3 protein. Counted here are fewer than 950,000 distinct CDR3 sequences, about 55% occurring once; the ten biggest clones make up around 40%. The specimen was blood. The receptors stem from a man older than 75 in good health.

The CDR3: CASSQPGLAGFGQYF. In DNA form, the CDR3 reads TGTGCCAGCAGCCAACCGGGACTAGCGGGATTCGGGCAGTACTTC. The V call is TRBV14, the J call TRBJ2-7; 13 bases are a match to TRBD2. CDR1 is SGHDN and CDR2 is FVKESK in the germline V gene. The CDR3 runs to 15 residues. V lost 2 bases and J lost 9; bases outside the gene matches: 7. Looking up the rest from reference TRBV14 and TRBJ2-7 gives the full variable domain: EAGVTQFPSHSVIEKGQTVTLRCDPISGHDNLYWYRRVMGKEIKFLLHFVKESKQDESGMPNNRFLAERTGGTYSTLKVQPAELEDSGVYFCASSQPGLAGFGQYFGPGTRLTVT.

The gene calls are TRBV6-5 and TRBJ2-3, with TRBD2 identical over 12 bases. Per the germline V gene, CDR1 is MNHEY and CDR2 is SVGAGI. The length of the CDR3 is 14 residues. The trim removed 5 bases at V and 6 bases at J, leaving 3 bases unmatched. The chain's CDR3 is CASSRTSGMDTQYF. In DNA, the CDR3 is TGTGCCAGCAGTCGGACTAGCGGGATGGATACGCAGTATTTT.

The chain uses TRBV20-1 and TRBJ2-5, with a weak D call TRBD2 (6 bases). This CDR3 contains 13 residues. Trimming left V 1 base short and J 3 bases short, with 9 bases between. Per germline, CDR1 DFQATT and CDR2 SNEGSKA (reference sequence). The CDR3 spells CSARGLGEETQYF. For the CDR3, the DNA is TGCAGTGCTAGAGGACTAGGGGAAGAGACCCAGTACTTC.

The J gene is TRBJ1-1, the V gene TRBV3-1; 7 positions match TRBD1. Per the germline V gene, CDR1 is LGHDT and CDR2 is YNNKEL (reference sequence). The J segment lost 5 bases and the V segment lost 5 bases, leaving 5 bases of the junction unmatched. The CDR3 extends over 13 amino acids. The CDR3 coding sequence is TGTGCCAGCAGCAGAGGGGGCTGGACTGAAGCTTTCTTT. Amino acids: CASSRGGWTEAFF.

The chain uses TRBV28 and TRBJ1-2; D is ambiguous. The V gene lost 4 bases and the J gene lost 7 bases, with 13 bases spanning the gap. In germline, CDR1 is MDHEN, CDR2 SYDVKM. CDR3 length equals 13 residues. This chain's CDR3 is CASSSYRGGGYTF. CDR3 DNA: TGTGCCAGCAGTTCTTATCGTGGCGGTGGCTACACCTTC.

A few counts support this clonotype. The chain couples TRBV7-8 to TRBJ2-6, with D maybe TRBD1 (5 bases). This CDR3 comprises 19 residues. Trimming stripped 1 base from V and 4 bases from J, with 20 bases between. Germline CDR1 reads SGHVS; CDR2 reads FQNEAQ. As DNA, the CDR3 is TGTGCCAGCAGCTTAGGGTTAGGGGCATATTTCGGGGGGGCCAACGTCCTGACTTTC. Translation: CASSLGLGAYFGGANVLTF.

The gene calls are TRBV2 and TRBJ1-2; D uncertain. The CDR3 is 12 residues long. Germline CDR1 is SNHLY and CDR2 is FYNNEI. V dropped 6 bases and J dropped 9 bases, with 14 bases sitting between them. Written as DNA, the CDR3 is TGTGCCAGCAGCCAGGAGAGTCTGAGCTACACCTTC. Protein: CASSQESLSYTF.

Turning to this clonotype: This may be a read error, as it is one base from a much larger clone. The rearrangement joins TRBV29-1 to TRBJ2-7, with 12 bases matching TRBD2. This CDR3 region has 16 residues. Germline V lookup: CDR1 SQVTM, CDR2 ANQGSEA. V trimming: 7 bases; J trimming: 7 bases; junction bases outside the gene matches: 17. CDR3 residues: CSGGLASGRVVNEQYF. The DNA of the CDR3 is TGCAGCGGAGGGTTGGCTAGCGGGAGGGTGGTCAATGAGCAGTACTTC.

The V call is TRBV28, the J call TRBJ2-1; D is ambiguous. V shed 4 bases and J shed 4 bases, with 11 bases lying between them. The CDR3 is 14 residues long. The germline gives CDR1 MDHEN, CDR2 SYDVKM. The CDR3 is CASSSIQGYNEQFF. The CDR3, as DNA: TGTGCCAGCAGTTCCATTCAAGGTTACAATGAGCAGTTCTTC.

V and J are TRBV7-8 and TRBJ2-1; TRBD1 aligns across 8 bases. The J call is in doubt because the DNA end fits TRBJ2-7 better. The CDR3 runs to 15 residues. Germline V gives CDR1 SGHVS, CDR2 FQNEAQ. The CDR3 sequence is CASSFPRGLRGEQYF. The CDR3 nucleotides read TGTGCCAGCAGCTTTCCCAGGGGGCTAAGAGGGGAGCAGTACTTC.

The chain employs TRBV5-1 and TRBJ2-7, with unresolved D. Trimming shortened V by 4 bases and J by 2 bases, and 10 bases separated the two germline ends. The CDR3 length is 13 residues. Per germline, CDR1 SGHRS and CDR2 YFSETQ. The CDR3 coding sequence is TGCGCCAGCAGCGAAGGGTCTGCCTACGAGCAGTACTTC. Translating it yields CASSEGSAYEQYF.

The chain links TRBV6-1 to TRBJ2-2, with 7 bases aligning to TRBD2. After removal of 5 bases from V and 4 bases from J, the junction contained 13 bases not matched to a gene. This CDR3 has 17 amino acids. Germline CDR1 is MNHNS and CDR2 is SASEGT. In DNA, the CDR3 is TGTGCCAGCAGTCGGGCGCTCGGCGGGAGCCTCACCGGGGAGCTGTTTTTT. Translating it yields CASSRALGGSLTGELFF.

The rearrangement links TRBV28 to TRBJ2-5, with 11 positions matching TRBD2. Looked up from germline, CDR1 is MDHEN and CDR2 is SYDVKM. Unmatched junction bases numbered 15, after V lost 5 bases and J lost 1 base. The CDR3 is 19 amino acids. In nucleotides, the CDR3 is TGTGCCAGCAGTCCCGTAGCGGGAGGGCCCACTACCCTCCAAGAGACCCAGTACTTC. Residues: CASSPVAGGPTTLQETQYF.

The chain couples TRBV29-1 to TRBJ2-5; D might be TRBD1 or TRBD2, each matching 5 bases. V was shortened by 4 bases and J by 8 bases, with 23 bases between the two germline ends. CDR1 is SQVTM, CDR2 ANQGSEA, per germline. The CDR3 has 15 amino acids. CDR3 region: CSVAIRGASGRTQYF. CDR3 DNA: TGCAGCGTTGCGATCCGAGGGGCGAGCGGAAGAACCCAGTACTTC.

This clonotype has a handful of counts. The CDR3 spells CASSLRGSTYEQYF. CDR3 nucleotides: TGCGCCAGCAGCTTGCGGGGATCTACCTACGAGCAGTACTTC. The genes are TRBV5-1 and TRBJ2-7; TRBD2 is a possible D gene (5 bases). Germline V gene sequence: CDR1 SGHRS, CDR2 YFSETQ. This CDR3 is built from 14 residues. V lost 1 base and J lost 2, with 10 bases in between.

The J gene is TRBJ2-5, the V gene TRBV20-1; no clear D gene. CDR1 DFQATT and CDR2 SNEGSKA come from the germline V gene (reference sequence). The CDR3 loop spans 10 amino acids. Trimming took 6 bases from V and 11 from J, leaving 13 bases between them. The CDR3 is CSALQNEQYF. CDR3 nucleotide sequence: TGCAGTGCCCTTCAGAATGAGCAGTACTTC.

This clonotype was recorded once. The J gene is TRBJ2-1, the V gene TRBV11-2; either TRBD1 or TRBD2 may supply D (7 bases each). CDR1 is SGHAT and CDR2 is FQNNGV in the germline V gene. The CDR3 sequence is 20 residues long. V lost 4 bases and J 3 bases, leaving 28 bases between the germline ends. The CDR3 sequence is CASSSPSQGGRAPNYNEQFF. The CDR3 DNA follows: TGTGCCAGCAGCTCCCCCAGCCAGGGGGGGAGAGCGCCTAACTACAATGAGCAGTTCTTC.

The chain uses TRBV20-1 and TRBJ2-5; TRBD2 aligns across 14 bases. The J call is doubtful: the DNA matches TRBJ2-7 better. The CDR3 has 14 residues. Germline V gene lookup returns CDR1 DFQATT and CDR2 SNEGSKA (reference sequence). The CDR3 spells CSASGGLAGVEQYF. The CDR3, as DNA: TGCAGTGCTAGCGGGGGACTAGCGGGAGTCGAGCAGTACTTC.

The rearrangement uses TRBV5-5 and TRBJ2-3, with D uncertain. Per germline, CDR1 SGHKS and CDR2 YYEKEE (reference sequence). The V and J ends lost 3 bases and 3 bases respectively, with 11 bases between them. The CDR3 length is 14 residues. CDR3 nucleotide sequence: TGTGCCAGCAGCTCCCCGGGCACAACAGATACGCAGTATTTT. This translates into CASSSPGTTDTQYF.

This sequence joins TRBV10-2 and TRBJ2-4; D perhaps matches TRBD2 (5 bases). V lost 3 bases and J 1 base, leaving 7 bases between the germline ends. The CDR3 covers 14 residues. Per the germline V gene, CDR1 is WSHSY and CDR2 is SAAADI. The CDR3 nucleotides read TGCGCCAGCAGTGATTGGGAGGCCAAAAACATTCAGTACTTC. Protein product: CASSDWEAKNIQYF.

This clonotype was recorded only once. This sequence joins TRBV5-1 and TRBJ2-1; 10 bases agree with TRBD2. With 7 bases clipped from V and 8 bases from J, the junction kept 12 bases outside the gene matches. CDR1 and CDR2 (germline): SGHRS, YFSETQ. This CDR3 has 15 residues. In nucleotides, the CDR3 is TGCGCCAGCGGCCCCCTAGCGGGAGTTCGGGATGAGCAGTTCTTC. It translates to CASGPLAGVRDEQFF.

Only a few counts were recorded for this clonotype. The rearrangement links TRBV27 to TRBJ2-7; 7 bases line up with TRBD2. The CDR3 runs 14 residues. V trimming: 4 bases; J trimming: 3 bases; junction bases outside the gene matches: 6. CDR1 is MNHEY, CDR2 SMNVEV, per germline (reference sequence). The CDR3 here is CASSSLAEGYEQYF. CDR3 bases: TGTGCCAGCAGTTCCCTAGCGGAGGGCTACGAGCAGTACTTC.

This chain uses TRBV20-1 with TRBJ2-1; TRBD2 agrees at 11 bases. Germline values: CDR1 DFQATT, CDR2 SNEGSKA (reference sequence). V was clipped by 5 bases and J by 6 bases; unmatched bases: 6. The CDR3 contains 14 residues. The chain's CDR3 is CSALGTSGSNEQFF. CDR3 in DNA: TGCAGTGCTCTAGGCACTAGCGGGAGCAATGAGCAGTTCTTC.